The T cell receptor beta chain described here comes from a study of blood T cell repertoires in COVID-19. Looking at the study overall: The United States, Italy and Spain provided the acute and convalescent COVID-19 samples.

Germline CDR1 reads LGHDT; CDR2 reads YNNKEL (reference sequence). V dropped 0 bases and J dropped 4 bases, with 4 bases sitting between them. The CDR3 is 13 amino acids. Sequencing used immunoSEQ multiplex PCR; TCRdb keeps in-frame clones, though not all of them. The repertoire has roughly 110,000 clones, 75% to 90% of them found once; the top ten carry about 18%. V and J are TRBV3-1 (or the pseudogene TRBV3-2) and TRBJ1-3; D gene ambiguous. This TCR was sampled from a human donor with acute or convalescent COVID-19. The donor label of this sample is uncertain. Sequenced material: peripheral blood. CDR3 in DNA: TGTGCCAGCAGCCAAGACAGGGGAAACACCATATATTTT. It specifies CASSQDRGNTIYF.